One T cell receptor (beta chain) is described in this entry. What it binds is not known. The sample belongs to a study of T cells after yellow fever vaccination. MiXCR, run by TCRdb on the 5' RACE reads, gives a single entry per CDR3 protein. The sample contains some 73,000 distinct CDR3 sequences, roughly 8% of which appear only once. With 6 bases removed from V and 2 bases from J, the gap between germline ends came to 11 bases. The CDR3 has 13 residues. CDR1 is MGHDK and CDR2 is SYGVNS in the germline V gene. Study-wide findings and caveats: Only a small proportion of the clonotypes turned up in both the CD4 and the CD8 compartments, likely arising from convergent recombination. A secondary response was less intense yet reached its peak sooner, at day 5 versus 15. Repertoires sorted by FACS could include abundant clonotypes that are contaminants from the bulk population. Booster samples showed a return of most primary-vaccination clones (approximately 95% CD4, approximately 90% CD8).

V usage is TRBV25-1 and J usage is TRBJ2-7, with no clear D. This clonotype was obtained from a man aged 25 to 40 who received the YFV17D yellow fever vaccine. The starting material was CD8+ T cells sorted from PBMCs, obtained on the day of the yellow fever booster vaccination. CDR3 region: CASRVSETYEQYF. CDR3 nucleotides: TGTGCCAGCAGGGTTTCCGAAACCTACGAGCAGTACTTC.